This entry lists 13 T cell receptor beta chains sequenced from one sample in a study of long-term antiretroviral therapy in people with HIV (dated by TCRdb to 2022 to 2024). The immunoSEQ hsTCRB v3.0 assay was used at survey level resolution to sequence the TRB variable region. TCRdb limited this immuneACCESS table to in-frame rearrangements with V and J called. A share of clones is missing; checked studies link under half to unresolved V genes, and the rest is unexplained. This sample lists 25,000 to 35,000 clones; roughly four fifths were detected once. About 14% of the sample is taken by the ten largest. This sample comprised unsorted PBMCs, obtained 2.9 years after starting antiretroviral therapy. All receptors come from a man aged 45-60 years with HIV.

The CDR3 protein is CASRVQVLSYEQYF. The CDR3 bases are TGTGCCAGCAGGGTCCAGGTTCTCTCCTACGAGCAGTACTTC. This chain joins TRBV2 and TRBJ2-7; D is ambiguous. CDR1 is SNHLY and CDR2 is FYNNEI in the germline V gene. Trimming took 6 bases from V and 0 from J, leaving 12 bases between them. The CDR3 runs to 14 residues.

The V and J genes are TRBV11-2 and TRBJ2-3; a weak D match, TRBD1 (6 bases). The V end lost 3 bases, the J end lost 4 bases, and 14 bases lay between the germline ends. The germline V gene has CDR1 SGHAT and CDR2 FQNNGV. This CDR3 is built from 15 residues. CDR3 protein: CASSFGGPEADTQYF. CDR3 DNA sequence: TGTGCCAGCAGCTTTGGGGGCCCAGAAGCAGATACGCAGTATTTT.

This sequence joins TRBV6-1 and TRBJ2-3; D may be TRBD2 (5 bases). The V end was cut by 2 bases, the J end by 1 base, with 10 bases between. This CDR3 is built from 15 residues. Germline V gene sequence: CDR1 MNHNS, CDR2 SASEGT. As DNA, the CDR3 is TGTGCCAGCAGTGAAAAGGTGGAGGGCACAGATACGCAGTATTTT. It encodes CASSEKVEGTDTQYF.

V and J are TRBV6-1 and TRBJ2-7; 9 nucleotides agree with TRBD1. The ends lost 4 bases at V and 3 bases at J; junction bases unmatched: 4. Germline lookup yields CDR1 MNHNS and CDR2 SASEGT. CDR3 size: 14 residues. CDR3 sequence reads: CASSGDRVFYEQYF. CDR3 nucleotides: TGTGCCAGCAGTGGGGACAGGGTATTCTACGAGCAGTACTTC.

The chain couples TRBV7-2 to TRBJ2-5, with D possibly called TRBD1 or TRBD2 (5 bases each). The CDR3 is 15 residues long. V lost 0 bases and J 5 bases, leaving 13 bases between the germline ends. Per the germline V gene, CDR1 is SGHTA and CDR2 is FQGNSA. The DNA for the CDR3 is TGTGCCAGCAGCTTAGCGCTCAGGGACGTGGAGACCCAGTACTTC. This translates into CASSLALRDVETQYF.

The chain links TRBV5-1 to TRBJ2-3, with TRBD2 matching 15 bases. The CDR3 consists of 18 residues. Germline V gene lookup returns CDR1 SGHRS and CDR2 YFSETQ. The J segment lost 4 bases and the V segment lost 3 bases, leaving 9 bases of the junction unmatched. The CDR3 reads CASSSWTSGGASPDTQYF. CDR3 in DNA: TGCGCCAGCAGCTCGTGGACTAGCGGGGGGGCATCTCCAGATACGCAGTATTTT.

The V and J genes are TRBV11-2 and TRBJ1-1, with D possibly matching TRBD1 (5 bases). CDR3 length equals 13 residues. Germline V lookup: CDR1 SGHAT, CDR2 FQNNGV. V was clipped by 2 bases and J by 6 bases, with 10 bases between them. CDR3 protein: CASSLLGGSEAFF. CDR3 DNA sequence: TGTGCCAGCAGCTTACTGGGGGGTTCTGAAGCTTTCTTT.

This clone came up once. Written as DNA, the CDR3 is TGTGCCAGCAGCTTGGGGGGGACCCCGAATGAAAAACTGTTTTTT. It yields the protein CASSLGGTPNEKLFF. This sequence joins TRBV5-6 and TRBJ1-4, with D possibly being TRBD1 (5 bases). Per germline, CDR1 SGHDT and CDR2 YYEEEE. V lost 0 bases, J lost 5 bases, and 11 bases lay in between. The CDR3 runs to 15 residues.

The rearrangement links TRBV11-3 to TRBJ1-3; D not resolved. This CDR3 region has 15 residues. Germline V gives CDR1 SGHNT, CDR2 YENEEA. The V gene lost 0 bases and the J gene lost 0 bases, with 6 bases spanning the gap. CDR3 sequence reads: CASSLDGLSGNTIYF. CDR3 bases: TGTGCCAGCAGCTTAGACGGTCTCTCTGGAAACACCATATATTTT.

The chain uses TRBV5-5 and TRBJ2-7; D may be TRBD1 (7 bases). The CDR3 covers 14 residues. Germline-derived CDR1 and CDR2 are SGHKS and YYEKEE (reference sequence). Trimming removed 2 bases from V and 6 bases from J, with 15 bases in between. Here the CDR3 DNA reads TGTGCCAGCAGCTTCCGACAGGGAGGTGGCGAGCAGTACTTC. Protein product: CASSFRQGGGEQYF.

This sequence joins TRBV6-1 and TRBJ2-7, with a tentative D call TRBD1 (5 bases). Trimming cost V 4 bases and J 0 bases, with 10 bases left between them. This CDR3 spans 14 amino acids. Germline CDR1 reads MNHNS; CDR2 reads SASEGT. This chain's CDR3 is CASSVHRSSYEQYF. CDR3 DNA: TGTGCCAGCAGTGTTCACAGGAGCTCCTACGAGCAGTACTTC.

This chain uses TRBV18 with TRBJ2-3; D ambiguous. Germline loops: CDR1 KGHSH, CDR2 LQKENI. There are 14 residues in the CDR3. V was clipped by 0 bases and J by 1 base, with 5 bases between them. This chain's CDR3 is CASSPPWRTDTQYF. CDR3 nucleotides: TGTGCCAGCTCACCACCGTGGCGCACAGATACGCAGTATTTT.

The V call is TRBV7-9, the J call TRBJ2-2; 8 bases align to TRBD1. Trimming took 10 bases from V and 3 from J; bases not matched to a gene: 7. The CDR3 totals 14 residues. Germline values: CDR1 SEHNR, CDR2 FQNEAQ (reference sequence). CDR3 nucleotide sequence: TGTGCCACCTCAGACAGGGGCGACACCGGGGAGCTGTTTTTT. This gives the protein CATSDRGDTGELFF.